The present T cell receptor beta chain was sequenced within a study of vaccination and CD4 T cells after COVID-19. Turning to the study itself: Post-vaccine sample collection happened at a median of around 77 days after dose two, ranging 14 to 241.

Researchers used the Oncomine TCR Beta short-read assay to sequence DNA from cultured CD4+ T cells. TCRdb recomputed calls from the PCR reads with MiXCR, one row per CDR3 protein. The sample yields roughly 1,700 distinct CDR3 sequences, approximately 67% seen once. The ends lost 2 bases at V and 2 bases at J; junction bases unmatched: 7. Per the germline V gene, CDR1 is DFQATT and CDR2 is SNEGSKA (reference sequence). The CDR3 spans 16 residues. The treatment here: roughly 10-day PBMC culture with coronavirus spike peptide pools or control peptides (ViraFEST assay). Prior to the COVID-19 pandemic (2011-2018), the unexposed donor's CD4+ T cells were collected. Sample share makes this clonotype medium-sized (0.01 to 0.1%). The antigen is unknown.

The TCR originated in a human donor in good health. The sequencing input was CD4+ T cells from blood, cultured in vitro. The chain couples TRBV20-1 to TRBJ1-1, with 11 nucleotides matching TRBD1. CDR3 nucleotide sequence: TGCAGTGCTAGATTGGCGGGACAGGGGGGAAACACTGAAGCTTTCTTT. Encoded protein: CSARLAGQGGNTEAFF.